This paragraph reports one TCR beta chain. Its antigen remains unknown. This record comes from a study of response to subunit inactivated influenza vaccine. Study-level results: Authors suggested that a seasonal influenza vaccination recruits few new T cells each time.

Each CDR3 protein gets one entry after TCRdb re-called the RT-PCR reads with MiXCR. The table has under 550,000 distinct CDR3 sequences, approximately 7.7% seen once. The CDR3 is made up of 14 amino acids. From germline, CDR1 is SGHDT and CDR2 YYEEEE. Trimming cost V 3 bases and J 2 bases, with 12 bases left between them. The sequenced sample was PBMCs from blood, obtained less than 30 months after vaccination. The sequence was obtained from a man aged 45 to 70 who received an inactivated influenza vaccine. The V gene is TRBV5-6, the J gene TRBJ2-7; TRBD2 might be the D (6 bases). The CDR3 reads CASSWGVDTYEQYF. CDR3 nucleotide sequence: TGTGCCAGCAGCTGGGGGGTAGACACCTACGAGCAGTACTTC. Together with reference TRBV5-6 and TRBJ2-7, the CDR3 gives the full variable domain: DAGVTQSPTHLIKTRGQQVTLRCSPKSGHDTVSWYQQALGQGPQFIFQYYEEEERQRGNFPDRFSGHQFPNYSSELNVNALLLGDSALYLCASSWGVDTYEQYFGPGTRLTVT.